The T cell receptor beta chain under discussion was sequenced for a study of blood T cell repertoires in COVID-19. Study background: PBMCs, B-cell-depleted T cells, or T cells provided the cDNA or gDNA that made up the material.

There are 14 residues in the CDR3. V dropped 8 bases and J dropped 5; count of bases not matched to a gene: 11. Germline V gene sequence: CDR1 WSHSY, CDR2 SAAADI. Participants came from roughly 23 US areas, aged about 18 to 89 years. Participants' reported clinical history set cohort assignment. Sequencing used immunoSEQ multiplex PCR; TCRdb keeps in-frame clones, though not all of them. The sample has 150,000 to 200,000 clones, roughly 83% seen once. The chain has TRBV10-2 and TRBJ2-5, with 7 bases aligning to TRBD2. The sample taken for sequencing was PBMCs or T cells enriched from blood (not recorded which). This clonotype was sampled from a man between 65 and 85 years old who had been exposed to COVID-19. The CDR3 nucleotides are TGCGCCAGCGGGGAATTTAGGGGAGGGGAGACCCAGTACTTC. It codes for CASGEFRGGETQYF.